This TCR beta chain was observed in a study of CD8 T cells in ankylosing spondylitis. Making use of molecular barcodes, quantitative 5'-RACE generated TCR beta libraries. TCRdb processed the 5' RACE reads anew with MiXCR; each CDR3 protein has one entry. Altogether fewer than 650,000 distinct CDR3 sequences are present, about 12% being singletons, with the ten largest covering 6.8%. This clonotype was counted between two and nine times. The target antigen is unknown. Study results and limitations: A motif of eight highly homologous TCR beta variants was seen as apparently characteristic of ankylosing spondylitis blood.

The CDR3 covers 17 residues. V lost 5 bases to trimming and J lost 2 bases, with 17 bases between them. Germline CDR1 KGHDR, CDR2 SFDVKD. V usage is TRBV24-1 and J usage is TRBJ2-2; TRBD1 is a possible D gene (6 bases). This TCR was recovered from a male donor with ankylosing spondylitis. Source material: blood, either unsorted or a sorted T cell fraction (not recorded which). The CDR3 DNA reads TGTGCCACCAGTGGGGGGCCGGGGCCCGCCAACACCGGGGAGCTGTTTTTT. Residues: CATSGGPGPANTGELFF.